Shown below are 14 T cell receptor beta chains from a single sample sequenced in a study of CD8+CD57+ T cells in acquired aplastic anemia. Selection for sequencing was limited to patients who had shown CD8+CD57+ cell expansion by flow cytometry. Profiles of TCR beta VDJ and CDR3 were generated from a genomic DNA template. TCRdb ran MiXCR on the reads and lists one entry per CDR3 protein. In the table there are hundreds of thousands of distinct CDR3 sequences, around 30% of which are singletons. Sequencing was performed on sorted CD4+, CD8+, or CD8+CD57+ T cells (not recorded which) from PBMCs. Receptors originate from a human donor with aplastic anemia.

In this sample, this clonotype turned up many times. The CDR3 DNA follows: TGCGCCAGCAGCTTGGCAGGTCTTTCTGGGGCCAACGTCCTGACTTTC. It yields the protein CASSLAGLSGANVLTF. V usage is TRBV5-1 and J usage is TRBJ2-6, with D unclear. This CDR3 has 16 amino acids. The ends were cut back, 0 bases at V and 1 base at J, with 8 bases in the middle. Germline CDR1 is SGHRS and CDR2 is YFSETQ.

Comments on this clonotype: Just one base apart from a much larger clone, this may be a read error. This chain connects TRBV5-1 to TRBJ1-5; 7 bases are shared with TRBD1. This CDR3 is 15 amino acids long. The germline gives CDR1 SGHRS, CDR2 YFSETQ. CDR3: CASGLGDSANQPQHF. As DNA, the CDR3 is TGCGCCAGCGGCTTGGGGGACAGCGCCAATCAGCCCCAGCATTTT.

This clonotype was counted many times. CDR3 sequence reads: CASSETYRQSAFF. In DNA, the CDR3 is TGTGCCAGCAGTGAAACGTATCGACAGAGCGCTTTCTTT. This chain links TRBV2 with TRBJ1-1; a possible D gene is TRBD1 (5 bases). V lost 2 bases and J lost 11, with 15 bases in between. The CDR3 extends over 13 amino acids. CDR1 is SNHLY and CDR2 is FYNNEI in the germline V gene.

Notes on this clonotype: This may come from a read error, since a much larger clone is one base off. CDR3 bases: TGCAGCGTAACGACAGGGTTAGCTGGGGAGCTGTTTTTT. Translation: CSVTTGLAGELFF. This chain links TRBV29-1 with TRBJ2-2; 7 nucleotides match TRBD1. The CDR3 has 13 residues. Germline CDR1 and CDR2: SQVTM and ANQGSEA. The junction had 9 bases not matched to a gene; V was cut back by 6 bases and J by 8 bases.

The gene calls are TRBV6-1 and TRBJ2-7; 10 nucleotides align to TRBD2. The CDR3 length is 15 residues. With V trimmed by 3 bases and J by 6 bases, 8 bases remained unmatched. Germline V CDR1 and CDR2: MNHNS, SASEGT. CDR3 DNA: TGTGCCAGCAGTGACGCCGGGACTAGCGTCTCCGAGCAGTACTTC. Protein: CASSDAGTSVSEQYF.

The chain is built from TRBV5-5 and TRBJ1-5, with a weak D call TRBD1 (5 bases). This CDR3 comprises 15 residues. V lost 0 bases and J lost 5, with 12 bases in between. Germline V CDR1 and CDR2: SGHKS, YYEKEE (reference sequence). For the CDR3, the DNA is TGTGCCAGCAGCTTGGCGGGGGGAGTGGATCAGCCCCAGCATTTT. This codes for CASSLAGGVDQPQHF.

This clonotype was counted a single time. This sequence joins TRBV19 and TRBJ2-7; 10 bases agree with TRBD1. With V trimmed by 6 bases and J by 2 bases, 4 bases remained unmatched. Germline loops: CDR1 LNHDA, CDR2 SQIVND (reference sequence). The CDR3 is 14 amino acids. CDR3 region: CASRRQGAAYEQYF. The CDR3 DNA sequence: TGTGCCAGTAGGAGACAGGGGGCGGCCTACGAGCAGTACTTC.

The chain employs TRBV5-1 and TRBJ2-5; 9 nucleotides line up with TRBD2. After removal of 0 bases from V and 2 bases from J, the junction contained 11 bases not matched to a gene. Germline V gene sequence: CDR1 SGHRS, CDR2 YFSETQ. This CDR3 region has 18 residues. DNA for the CDR3: TGCGCCAGCAGCTTGGCGGCTAGCGGGATAGGGCTACAAGAGACCCAGTACTTC. This gives the protein CASSLAASGIGLQETQYF.

The CDR3 nucleotides are TGTGCCTGGAGTAGCGGACAGGGGGCGAATCAGCCCCAGCATTTT. Protein: CAWSSGQGANQPQHF. V usage is TRBV30 and J usage is TRBJ1-5; 11 bases agree with TRBD1. With 2 bases clipped from V and 4 bases from J, the junction kept 4 bases outside the gene matches. CDR1 is GTSNPN, CDR2 SVGIG, per germline (reference sequence). This CDR3 spans 15 amino acids.

V gene TRBV20-1 combines with J gene TRBJ1-5; possible D gene TRBD1, 5 bases. Per the germline V gene, CDR1 is DFQATT and CDR2 is SNEGSKA (reference sequence). With 7 bases removed from V and 5 bases from J, the gap between germline ends came to 12 bases. The CDR3 runs 12 residues. CDR3 protein: CSDRQGDQPQHF. In DNA, the CDR3 is TGCAGTGACCGCCAGGGAGATCAGCCCCAGCATTTT.

In its sample, this clonotype was seen many times. The chain carries TRBV7-2 and TRBJ1-2, with TRBD1 matching over 7 bases. CDR1 is SGHTA, CDR2 FQGNSA, per germline. Losses at the gene ends were 5 bases for V and 4 bases for J; bases not matched to a gene: 7. This CDR3 is built from 14 residues. As DNA, the CDR3 is TGTGCCAGCAGCCCAGGCCGGGACAGCTATGGCTACACCTTC. Amino acids: CASSPGRDSYGYTF.

Note on this clonotype: A much more abundant neighbour one base away suggests this may be a read error. This chain connects TRBV11-1 to TRBJ1-6; D remains ambiguous. The CDR3 sequence is 14 residues long. Germline CDR1 SGHAT, CDR2 FQDESV (reference sequence). The CDR3 sequence is CASSLGLSNSPPHF. Written as DNA, the CDR3 is TGTGCCAGCAGCTTAGGATTATCAAATTCACCCCCCCACTTT.

This clonotype was picked up many times. The genes are TRBV29-1 and TRBJ1-6; D might be TRBD1 (6 bases). This CDR3 comprises 12 residues. V was clipped by 7 bases and J by 8 bases, with 12 bases between them. The germline V gene has CDR1 SQVTM and CDR2 ANQGSEA. CDR3 nucleotide sequence: TGCAGCGCAGGGGAGACTGATTCACCCCTCCACTTT. Its protein product is CSAGETDSPLHF.

This clonotype was seen more than once but under ten times. The chain uses TRBV9 and TRBJ2-3; 7 bases agree with TRBD2. V gave up 4 bases and J gave up 1 base; unmatched junction bases: 9. CDR3 length equals 16 residues. Germline V lookup: CDR1 SGDLS, CDR2 YYNGEE. Written as DNA, the CDR3 is TGTGCCAGCAGCCAAGTACACACTAGCGGCACAGATACGCAGTATTTT. Residues: CASSQVHTSGTDTQYF.